These 25 T cell receptor beta chains originate from one sample sequenced in a study of T cells in Graves' hyperthyroidism and ophthalmopathy. TCR beta CDR3 regions were amplified from RNA transcripts. With the HTBI primer set, the TCR CDR3 went through a first round of RT-PCR. TCRdb reprocessed the multiplex PCR reads with MiXCR, giving one entry per CDR3 protein. The data hold some 210,000 distinct CDR3 sequences, with more than 15% observed a single time. The sequenced sample consisted of blood. These receptors were taken from a man aged 50-60 years with Graves' hyperthyroidism.

The chain carries TRBV5-1 and TRBJ2-3; TRBD2 might be the D (6 bases). The CDR3 runs to 17 residues. The V end lost 1 base, the J end lost 3 bases, and 18 bases lay between the germline ends. Germline-derived CDR1 and CDR2 are SGHRS and YFSETQ. CDR3 nucleotides: TGCGCCAGCAGCTTGATTTGGCAGGAGGGAGTAACAGATACGCAGTATTTT. Protein: CASSLIWQEGVTDTQYF.

The V and J genes are TRBV28 and TRBJ2-1, with 8 bases fitting TRBD2. The CDR3 has 19 residues. The germline gives CDR1 MDHEN, CDR2 SYDVKM. V was pared by 6 bases and J by 4 bases, with 20 bases of the junction left unmatched. The DNA of the CDR3 is TGTGCCAGCAGCCTTTGGGGGGGACTAGGGGGGGCAGATTACAATGAGCAGTTCTTC. Translation gives CASSLWGGLGGADYNEQFF.

This clonotype has at least ten counts. V usage is TRBV7-2 and J usage is TRBJ1-1, with D perhaps TRBD1 (5 bases). Trimming removed 1 base at V and 1 base at J, with 13 bases between. Germline CDR1 and CDR2: SGHTA and FQGNSA. CDR3 length: 16 amino acids. The CDR3 bases are TGTGCCAGCAGCTTAGTAGGTGGGGGTCAGAACACTGAAGCTTTCTTT. Its translation is CASSLVGGGQNTEAFF.

The chain combines TRBV29-1 with TRBJ1-2; 9 bases agree with TRBD1. The CDR3 loop spans 14 amino acids. V was clipped by 4 bases and J by 4 bases; unmatched bases: 7. The germline CDR1 and CDR2 sequences are SQVTM and ANQGSEA. The CDR3 loop reads CSVVGDRASYGYTF. CDR3 in DNA: TGCAGCGTTGTGGGGGACAGGGCCTCCTATGGCTACACCTTC. Full variable domain (missing parts from reference TRBV29-1 and TRBJ1-2): SAVISQKPSRDICQRGTSLTIQCQVDSQVTMMFWYRQQPGQSLTLIATANQGSEATYESGFVIDKFPISRPNLTFSTLTVSNMSPEDSSIYLCSVVGDRASYGYTFGSGTRLTVV.

This clonotype was found a few times. This chain uses TRBV9 with TRBJ2-7, with D perhaps assigned TRBD1 or TRBD2 (6 bases each). Per germline, CDR1 SGDLS and CDR2 YYNGEE. The V gene lost 0 bases and the J gene lost 2 bases, with 12 bases spanning the gap. CDR3 length equals 15 residues. CDR3 amino acids: CASSVGPGAAYEQYF. The CDR3 bases are TGTGCCAGCAGCGTAGGTCCGGGGGCTGCCTACGAGCAGTACTTC.

This clonotype came up many times. The rearrangement uses TRBV6-2 or TRBV6-3 and TRBJ2-7, with D tentatively TRBD1 or TRBD2 (5 bases each). Trimming removed 9 bases from V and 4 bases from J, with 16 bases in between. Germline CDR1 reads MNHEY; CDR2 reads SVGEGT. CDR3 length equals 13 residues. CDR3 sequence reads: CASRDLDFYEQYF. The CDR3, as DNA: TGTGCCAGTCGGGACCTTGACTTTTACGAGCAGTACTTC.

Points on this clonotype: A read error may explain this, as a much larger clone is one base away. The chain employs TRBV3-1 and TRBJ1-2; D is ambiguous. Germline loops: CDR1 LGHDT, CDR2 YNNKEL (reference sequence). V was pared by 2 bases and J by 4 bases, with 8 bases between. This CDR3 has 13 residues. The CDR3 loop is CASSQKLTYGYTF. For the CDR3, the DNA is TGTGCCAGCAGCCAAAAACTCACCTATGGCTACACCTTC.

The table lists this clonotype with many counts. This sequence joins TRBV7-9 and TRBJ2-7, with 7 bases matching TRBD2. The CDR3 has 15 residues. Germline values: CDR1 SEHNR, CDR2 FQNEAQ (reference sequence). Trimming took 5 bases from V and 0 from J; bases not matched to a gene: 7. This CDR3 is CASSRTGGSSYEQYF. CDR3 bases: TGTGCCAGCAGCCGCACCGGGGGGAGCTCCTACGAGCAGTACTTC. The full variable domain, completed using reference TRBV7-9 and TRBJ2-7, is DTGVSQNPRHKITKRGQNVTFRCDPISEHNRLYWYRQTLGQGPEFLTYFQNEAQLEKSRLLSDRFSAERPKGSFSTLEIQRTEQGDSAMYLCASSRTGGSSYEQYFGPGTRLTVT.

This chain connects TRBV6-1 to TRBJ2-7; 7 bases align to TRBD1. Trimming cost V 5 bases and J 1 base; bases outside gene matches: 8. CDR3 size: 15 residues. The germline CDR1 and CDR2 sequences are MNHNS and SASEGT. The chain's CDR3 is CASSRGRLLSYEQYF. Here the CDR3 DNA reads TGTGCCAGCAGTAGGGGGCGACTCCTTTCCTACGAGCAGTACTTC.

Concerning this clonotype itself: A much larger clone is a single base away; this may be a read error. The CDR3 loop reads CASRRLAGGNNEQFF. The CDR3, as DNA: TGTGCCAGCAGGAGACTAGCGGGAGGGAACAATGAGCAGTTCTTC. The chain is built from TRBV6-1 and TRBJ2-1, with 14 nucleotides matching TRBD2. V shed 6 bases and J 5 bases; nucleotides not matched to a gene: 3. Germline CDR1 and CDR2: MNHNS and SASEGT. The CDR3 loop spans 15 amino acids.

The rearrangement uses TRBV28 and TRBJ1-1; 7 bases are a match to TRBD1. V lost 3 bases, J lost 6 bases, and 10 bases stayed unmatched. The germline gives CDR1 MDHEN, CDR2 SYDVKM. The CDR3 contains 15 residues. CDR3 region: CASSLASRGGAEAFF. CDR3 coding DNA: TGTGCCAGCAGTTTGGCGAGCAGGGGGGGGGCTGAAGCTTTCTTT. The whole variable domain, filled in from reference TRBV28 and TRBJ1-1, reads DVKVTQSSRYLVKRTGEKVFLECVQDMDHENMFWYRQDPGLGLRLIYFSYDVKMKEKGDIPEGYSVSREKKERFSLILESASTNQTSMYLCASSLASRGGAEAFFGQGTRLTVV.

This clonotype was counted many times. CDR3 region: CASSFTPTGELFF. In nucleotides, the CDR3 is TGTGCCAGCAGCTTCACCCCCACCGGGGAGCTGTTTTTT. J is TRBJ2-2 and V is TRBV11-2; the D is unclear. The germline V gene has CDR1 SGHAT and CDR2 FQNNGV. With 3 bases removed from V and 4 bases from J, the gap between germline ends came to 6 bases. The CDR3 totals 13 residues.

This clonotype was observed many times. One junction end disagrees with the germline gene, perhaps due to a read error. V is TRBV7-7 and J is TRBJ2-1; perhaps D is TRBD1 or TRBD2 (5 bases each). The CDR3 sequence is 15 residues long. The germline CDR1 and CDR2 sequences are SSHAT and FNYEAQ (reference sequence). CDR3 in DNA: TGTGCTAGCAGCTTTACCGGGGCTAAGTACAATGAGCAGTTCTTC. Amino acid sequence: CASSFTGAKYNEQFF.

The chain links TRBV11-2 to TRBJ2-1; 15 bases fit TRBD2. The closer fit of TRBJ2-7 to the DNA end suggests the J call may be wrong. CDR1 SGHAT and CDR2 FQNNGV come from the germline V gene. The CDR3 extends over 19 amino acids. The CDR3 here is CASSLRGLAGGLGSNEQYF. The CDR3 bases are TGTGCCAGCAGCTTACGGGGACTAGCGGGAGGCCTGGGAAGCAATGAGCAGTACTTC.

This clonotype was counted a few times. CDR3: CATSGTDSHSGNTIYF. DNA for the CDR3: TGCGCCACCTCCGGTACAGACAGCCACTCTGGAAACACCATATATTTT. V is TRBV5-1 and J is TRBJ1-3, with a possible D match to TRBD1 (5 bases). Deletions cut 9 bases from V and 0 bases from J, with 19 bases between. CDR1 SGHRS and CDR2 YFSETQ come from the germline V gene. The CDR3 spans 16 residues.

This clonotype was found many times. The V gene is TRBV2, the J gene TRBJ2-7, with 8 bases that match TRBD1. This CDR3 has 13 amino acids. Trimming removed 8 bases from V and 5 bases from J; junction bases left unmatched: 8. Germline values: CDR1 SNHLY, CDR2 FYNNEI. In DNA form, the CDR3 reads TGTGCCAGCTTACAGGGGGTGAGCCACGAGCAGTACTTC. Encoded protein: CASLQGVSHEQYF.

This clonotype appeared many times. The chain employs TRBV12-3 or TRBV12-4 and TRBJ1-2; D gene unclear. This CDR3 contains 13 residues. The V gene lost 5 bases and the J gene lost 1 base, with 8 bases spanning the gap. The CDR3, as DNA: TGTGCCAGCAGTGGCGGAAATAACTATGGCTACACCTTC. Protein product: CASSGGNNYGYTF.

A few counts support this clonotype. J is TRBJ2-7 and V is TRBV10-1; D not certain. V lost 4 bases and J 6 bases, leaving 13 bases between the germline ends. The CDR3 length is 13 residues. Looked up from germline, CDR1 is WNHNN and CDR2 is SYGVQD (reference sequence). CDR3 protein: CASSVDRVSEQYF. The CDR3 DNA reads TGCGCCAGCAGTGTGGATAGGGTGTCCGAGCAGTACTTC.

Worth noting for this clonotype: This sequence may be a read error, since a much larger clone differs from it by one base. The gene calls are TRBV15 and TRBJ2-1; TRBD2 is a possible D gene (6 bases). The CDR3 length is 12 residues. Between the trimmed V and J ends, which lost 11 bases and 7 bases, there was a span of 15 bases. Germline CDR1 and CDR2: LNHNV and YYDKDF (reference sequence). CDR3 sequence reads: CAAGLSGNEQFF. DNA of the CDR3: TGTGCCGCCGGCCTTAGCGGTAATGAGCAGTTCTTC.

The chain couples TRBV5-1 to TRBJ1-6, with a weak D call TRBD1 (5 bases). Germline V lookup: CDR1 SGHRS, CDR2 YFSETQ. The CDR3 sequence is 14 residues long. Trimming pared 1 base from V and 6 bases from J, leaving 8 bases between. In DNA form, the CDR3 reads TGCGCCAGCAGCTTGCAGGGAATTAATTCACCCCTCCACTTT. It codes for CASSLQGINSPLHF. The full variable domain, its missing parts supplied by reference TRBV5-1 and TRBJ1-6, is KAGVTQTPRYLIKTRGQQVTLSCSPISGHRSVSWYQQTPGQGLQFLFEYFSETQRNKGNFPGRFSGRQFSNSRSEMNVSTLELGDSALYLCASSLQGINSPLHFGNGTRLTVT.

This clonotype was picked up many times. V and J are TRBV6-5 and TRBJ2-2; D is unclear. CDR1 is MNHEY, CDR2 SVGAGI, per germline. V dropped 2 bases and J dropped 8 bases, with 6 bases sitting between them. This CDR3 has 12 residues. Here the CDR3 reads CASSYGPGELFF. In nucleotides, the CDR3 is TGTGCCAGCAGTTACGGGCCTGGGGAGCTGTTTTTT.

Notes on this clonotype: This clone may be a read error of a much larger clone one base away. The CDR3 region has the DNA TGTGCCAGCAGCCCAACTCCGGGACAGGGGGCGTTAAGGGGTGAGCAGTCCTTC. It codes for CASSPTPGQGALRGEQSF. The chain recombines TRBV7-9 with TRBJ2-1; TRBD1 matches at 12 bases. Germline loops: CDR1 SEHNR, CDR2 FQNEAQ (reference sequence). This CDR3 is 18 amino acids long.

The table lists this clonotype with many counts. J is TRBJ1-4 and V is TRBV12-3 or TRBV12-4; 10 nucleotides agree with TRBD1. The CDR3 has 15 residues. V shed 4 bases, J shed 8 bases, and the junction held 7 bases outside the gene matches. CDR3 sequence: CASSSPDRGWEKLFF. Written as DNA, the CDR3 is TGTGCCAGCAGTTCCCCGGACAGGGGGTGGGAAAAACTGTTTTTT.

This clonotype has at least ten counts. The genes are TRBV20-1 and TRBJ2-4; maybe TRBD1 (5 bases). The germline gives CDR1 DFQATT, CDR2 SNEGSKA (reference sequence). This CDR3 has 17 residues. The V and J ends lost 4 bases and 1 base respectively, with 20 bases between them. CDR3 nucleotides: TGCAGTGCTAAAGTGCGTGGCAGGGTCACCGCCAAAAACATTCAGTACTTC. It yields the protein CSAKVRGRVTAKNIQYF.

This clonotype has ten or more counts. This chain joins TRBV30 and TRBJ2-3; D ambiguous. The CDR3 sequence is 12 residues long. Germline V lookup: CDR1 GTSNPN, CDR2 SVGIG (reference sequence). V dropped 3 bases and J dropped 2 bases, with 6 bases sitting between them. CDR3: CAWSVDTDTQYF. The CDR3 bases are TGTGCCTGGAGCGTGGACACAGATACGCAGTATTTT.